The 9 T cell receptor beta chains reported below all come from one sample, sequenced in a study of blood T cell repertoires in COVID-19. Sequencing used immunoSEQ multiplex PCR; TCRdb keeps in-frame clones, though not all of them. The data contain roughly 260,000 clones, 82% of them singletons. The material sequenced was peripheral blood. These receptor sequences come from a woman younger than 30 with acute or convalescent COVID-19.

The CDR3 coding sequence is TGTGCCAGCAGCTTAGAATTGCAGGGAGGGACTGAAGCTTTCTTT. Residues: CASSLELQGGTEAFF. V gene TRBV7-9 combines with J gene TRBJ1-1, with D perhaps matching TRBD1 (5 bases). Germline CDR1 and CDR2: SEHNR and FQNEAQ (reference sequence). This CDR3 has 15 residues. V was clipped by 1 base and J by 5 bases, with 14 bases between them.

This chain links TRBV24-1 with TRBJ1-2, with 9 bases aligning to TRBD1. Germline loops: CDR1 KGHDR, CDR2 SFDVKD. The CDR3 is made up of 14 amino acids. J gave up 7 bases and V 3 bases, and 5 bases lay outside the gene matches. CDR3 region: CATSDTGTGSGYTF. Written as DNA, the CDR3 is TGTGCCACCAGTGATACGGGGACAGGGAGTGGCTACACCTTC.

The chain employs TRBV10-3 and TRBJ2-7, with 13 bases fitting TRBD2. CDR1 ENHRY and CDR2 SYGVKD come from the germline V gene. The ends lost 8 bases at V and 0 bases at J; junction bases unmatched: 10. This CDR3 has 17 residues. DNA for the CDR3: TGTGCCATCGGTCTCGGGACTAGCGGGAAGAGCTCCTACGAGCAGTACTTC. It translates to CAIGLGTSGKSSYEQYF.

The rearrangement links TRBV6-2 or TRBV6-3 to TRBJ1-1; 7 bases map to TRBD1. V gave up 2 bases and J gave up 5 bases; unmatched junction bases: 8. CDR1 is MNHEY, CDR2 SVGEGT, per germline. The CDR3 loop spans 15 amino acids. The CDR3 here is CASSYGETGWTEAFF. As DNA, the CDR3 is TGTGCCAGCAGTTACGGCGAGACAGGGTGGACTGAAGCTTTCTTT.

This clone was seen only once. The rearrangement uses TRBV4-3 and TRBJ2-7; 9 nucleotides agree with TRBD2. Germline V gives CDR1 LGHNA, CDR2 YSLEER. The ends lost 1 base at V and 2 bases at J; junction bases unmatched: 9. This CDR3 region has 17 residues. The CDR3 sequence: CASSQGLAGSLAYEQYF. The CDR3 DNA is TGCGCCAGCAGCCAAGGTCTAGCGGGATCTCTAGCCTACGAGCAGTACTTC.

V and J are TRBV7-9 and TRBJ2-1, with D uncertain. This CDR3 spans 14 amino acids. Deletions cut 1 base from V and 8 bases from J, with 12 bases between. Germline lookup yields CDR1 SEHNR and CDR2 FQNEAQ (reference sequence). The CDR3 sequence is CASSLVGSTHEQFF. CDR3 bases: TGTGCCAGCAGCTTAGTCGGTAGTACCCATGAGCAGTTCTTC.

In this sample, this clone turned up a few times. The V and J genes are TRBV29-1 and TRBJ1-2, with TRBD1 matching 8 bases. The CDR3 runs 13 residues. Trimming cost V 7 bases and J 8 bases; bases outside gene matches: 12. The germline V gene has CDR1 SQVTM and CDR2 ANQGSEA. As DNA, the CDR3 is TGCAGCGCAACTACAATCGGGACAGGAGGCTACACCTTC. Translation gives CSATTIGTGGYTF.

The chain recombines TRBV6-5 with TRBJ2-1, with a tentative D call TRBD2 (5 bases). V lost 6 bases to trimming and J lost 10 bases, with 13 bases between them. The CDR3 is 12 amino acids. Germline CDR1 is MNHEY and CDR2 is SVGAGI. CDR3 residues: CASRMRAGEQFF. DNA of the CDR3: TGTGCCAGCAGAATGAGGGCCGGGGAGCAGTTCTTC.

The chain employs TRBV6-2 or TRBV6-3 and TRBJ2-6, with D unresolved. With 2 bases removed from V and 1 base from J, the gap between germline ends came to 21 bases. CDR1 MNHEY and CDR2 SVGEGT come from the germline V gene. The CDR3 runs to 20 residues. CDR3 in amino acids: CASSYPVGPRQQSGANVLTF. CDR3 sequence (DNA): TGTGCCAGCAGTTACCCCGTCGGCCCGAGGCAGCAGTCTGGGGCCAACGTCCTGACTTTC.